This TCR beta chain was identified in a study of blood T cell repertoires in COVID-19. The overall study: There were acute and convalescent COVID-19 samples, and they came from the United States, Italy and Spain. Sample material is recorded as cDNA or gDNA derived from T cells, B-cell-depleted T cells, or PBMCs.

As handled by the study authors: Estimated nucleated cell counts came from reference gene primer amplification. Some clones are missing from TCRdb's copy, which holds only in-frame ones; the method was immunoSEQ multiplex PCR. That table gives V, J and clone size, and the DNA gave D and trimming. Here the sample spans some 520,000 clones, roughly 89% being singletons. The Seattle patients, enrolled during active infection, were followed longitudinally. Unmatched junction bases numbered 9, after V lost 4 bases and J lost 4 bases. This CDR3 is built from 15 residues. The germline V gene encodes CDR1 LGHDT and CDR2 YNNKEL (reference sequence).

The specimen was peripheral blood. This clonotype was obtained from a man younger than 35 with COVID-19, enrolled during active disease. This rearrangement joins TRBV3-1 (or the pseudogene TRBV3-2) to TRBJ1-2, with TRBD1 identical over 7 bases. CDR3 region: CASSPTGQFSYGYTF. As DNA, the CDR3 is TGTGCCAGCAGCCCAACGGGACAGTTTTCCTATGGCTACACCTTC.